A selection of T cell receptor beta chains follows, all from one sample in a study of Graves' ophthalmopathy and Graves' hyperthyroidism. TCRdb redid the calling of the multiplex PCR reads with MiXCR, one entry per CDR3 protein. The sample includes around 50,000 distinct CDR3 sequences, less than 65% seen only once; the top ten take about 24%. Sequenced input: peripheral blood. Every receptor here comes from an adult man with Graves' ophthalmopathy. The CDR3 runs from the conserved cysteine through the conserved F or W. A D gene is named only where the DNA matches it firmly. Rows give clone size only sometimes, using once, few, many, or a class for an expanded clone.

clone_size j_call v_call d_call cdr3_nt cdr3_aa
- TRBJ2-1 TRBV20-1 TRBD1 TGCAGTGCTAGCGCCGGCAGGGGGCTGCGGGAGCAGTTCTTC CSASAGRGLREQFF
few TRBJ2-7 TRBV5-6 TRBD1 TGTGCCAGCAGCTGGACAGGGGAGGCCTACGAGCAGTACTTC CASSWTGEAYEQYF
few TRBJ1-1 TRBV20-1 - TGCAGTTGGGAAATGAACACTGAAGCTTTCTTT CSWEMNTEAFF
- TRBJ2-5 TRBV12-3/TRBV12-4 - TGTGCCAGCAGTTTAGTGGTGGGGACCCAGTACTTC CASSLVVGTQYF
few TRBJ2-5 TRBV9 TRBD2 TGTGCCAGCAGCGTAGCAGCGGGAGTGGAAGAGACCCAGTACTTC CASSVAAGVEETQYF
- TRBJ2-3 TRBV14 - TGTGCCAGCAGCCAAGGCAGGATGAATACGCAGTATTTT CASSQGRMNTQYF
many TRBJ2-2 TRBV7-9 - TGTGCCAGCAGCTTTCCCACCGGGGCGGAGCTGTTTTTT CASSFPTGAELFF
- TRBJ1-5 TRBV6-1 TRBD1 TGTGCCAGCAGGCAGACAGGGGGAGAGACCCAGCATTTT CASRQTGGETQHF
- TRBJ2-3 TRBV4-1 - TGCGCCAGCAGCCAAGATCATGGCACAGATACGCAGTATTTT CASSQDHGTDTQYF
many TRBJ2-3 TRBV14 TRBD2 TGTGCCAGCAGCCAGGGAGGGGCGGGCACAGATACGCAGTATTTT CASSQGGAGTDTQYF
many TRBJ2-3 TRBV6-1 - TGTGCCAGCACGAAAACCGGGGGTGGGTTGTCAGATACGCAGTATTTT CASTKTGGGLSDTQYF
few TRBJ2-1 TRBV3-1 - TGTGCCAGCAGCCCCACCCTGGGGGCCTCTCACAATGAGCAGTTCTTC CASSPTLGASHNEQFF
medium-sized TRBJ1-2 TRBV29-1 TRBD1 TGCAGCGTTGAAAGGACAGGAGCGATCTATGGCTACACCTTC CSVERTGAIYGYTF
- TRBJ2-1 TRBV9 TRBD2 TGTGCCAGCAGCGAAAGCGGGGGTGCCTCCTACAATGAGCAGTTCTTC CASSESGGASYNEQFF
many TRBJ1-1 TRBV7-9 - TGTGCCAGCAGCAGACAGCCGAACACTGAAGCTTTCTTT CASSRQPNTEAFF